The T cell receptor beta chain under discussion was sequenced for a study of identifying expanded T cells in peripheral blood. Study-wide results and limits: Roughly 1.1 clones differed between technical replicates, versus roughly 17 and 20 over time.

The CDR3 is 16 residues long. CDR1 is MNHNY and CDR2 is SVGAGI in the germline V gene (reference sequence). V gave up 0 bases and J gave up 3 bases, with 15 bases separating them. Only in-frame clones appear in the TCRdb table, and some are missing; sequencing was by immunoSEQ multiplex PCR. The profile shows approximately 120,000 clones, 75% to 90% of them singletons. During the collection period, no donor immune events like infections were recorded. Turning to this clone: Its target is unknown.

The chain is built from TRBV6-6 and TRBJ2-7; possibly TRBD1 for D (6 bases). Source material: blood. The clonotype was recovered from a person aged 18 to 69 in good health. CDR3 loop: CASSYSGTHQGYEQYF. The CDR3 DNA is TGTGCCAGCAGTTACTCGGGGACACACCAGGGCTACGAGCAGTACTTC.